This T cell receptor beta chain was observed in a study of blood T cells in healthy people across ages. Regarding the study as a whole: For the donors, CMV status was unknown and possibly confounded expanded clonotype changes.

The V segment lost 3 bases and the J segment 5 bases; nucleotides outside the gene matches: 3. CDR3 length equals 14 residues. The germline V gene has CDR1 SGHTA and CDR2 FQGNSA. The use of a sample-barcoded 5' primer and a J-beta primer mix characterized a second PCR of roughly 6 to 11 cycles. Using its own MiXCR run on the 5' RACE reads, TCRdb lists one record per CDR3 protein. The sample has around 820,000 distinct CDR3 sequences, around 25% seen once; the top ten hold roughly 3.8%. At least ten counts were recorded for this clonotype. Its antigen is as yet unknown. This same sample was also taken into another study, of T cells of mothers and their children.

This receptor was identified in a boy younger than 18 in good health. Sequenced: blood. The chain uses TRBV7-2 and TRBJ2-5, with TRBD2 identical over 10 bases. For the CDR3, the DNA is TGTGCCAGCAGCTTTTCTAGCGGGGGCGAGACCCAGTACTTC. Its translation is CASSFSSGGETQYF.